The 18 T cell receptor beta chains below were found in one sample sequenced in a study of technical replicates of blood from a handful of donors. Some clones are missing from TCRdb's copy, which holds only in-frame ones; the method was immunoSEQ multiplex PCR. The data show some 57,000 clones, about nine tenths seen once. The specimen sequenced was PBMCs. All receptors derive from a human donor in good health. Some clones in this sample may be carry-over from other donors' samples.

J is TRBJ1-3 and V is TRBV18, with D maybe TRBD1 (5 bases). This CDR3 region has 15 residues. CDR1 and CDR2 from the germline V gene are KGHSH and LQKENI. V shed 2 bases and J shed 3 bases, with 11 bases lying between them. The CDR3 reads CASSPVNQGGNTIYF. CDR3 nucleotide sequence: TGTGCCAGCTCACCAGTTAACCAGGGTGGAAACACCATATATTTT.

The chain combines TRBV7-2 with TRBJ2-7; D ambiguous. This CDR3 is built from 13 residues. Trimming pared 2 bases from V and 0 bases from J, leaving 5 bases between. The germline V gene has CDR1 SGHTA and CDR2 FQGNSA. In nucleotides, the CDR3 is TGTGCCAGCAGCTTACAGGACTCCTACGAGCAGTACTTC. Translation: CASSLQDSYEQYF.

This chain connects TRBV5-5 to TRBJ1-4, with TRBD1 identical over 7 bases. Germline values: CDR1 SGHKS, CDR2 YYEKEE (reference sequence). The CDR3 is 15 residues long. Trimming took 4 bases from V and 3 from J; bases not matched to a gene: 6. CDR3 sequence: CASSPGQMSNEKLFF. CDR3 nucleotides: TGTGCCAGCAGCCCGGGACAGATGTCTAATGAAAAACTGTTTTTT. Based on the CDR3 plus reference TRBV5-5 and TRBJ1-4, the full variable domain is DAGVTQSPTHLIKTRGQQVTLRCSPISGHKSVSWYQQVLGQGPQFIFQYYEKEERGRGNFPDRFSARQFPNYSSELNVNALLLGDSALYLCASSPGQMSNEKLFFGSGTQLSVL.

The chain combines TRBV5-1 with TRBJ2-2; 8 positions agree with TRBD1. This CDR3 has 18 amino acids. The germline V gene encodes CDR1 SGHRS and CDR2 YFSETQ. V gave up 4 bases and J gave up 5 bases; unmatched junction bases: 16. The chain's CDR3 is CASSQGQGYIRRTGELFF. The CDR3 nucleotides read TGCGCCAGCAGCCAAGGACAGGGCTATATCCGTCGGACCGGGGAGCTGTTTTTT.

V is TRBV27 and J is TRBJ2-5, with D maybe TRBD1 (5 bases). The germline CDR1 and CDR2 sequences are MNHEY and SMNVEV (reference sequence). V shed 3 bases and J shed 5 bases, with 13 bases lying between them. CDR3 length: 14 residues. The CDR3 sequence: CASSFARVGETQYF. In nucleotides, the CDR3 is TGTGCCAGCAGTTTTGCCAGGGTCGGGGAGACCCAGTACTTC.

The J gene is TRBJ2-5, the V gene TRBV7-3; D may be TRBD2 (5 bases). Germline lookup yields CDR1 SGHTA and CDR2 FQGTGA. V was trimmed by 5 bases and J by 5 bases, leaving 12 bases between them. The CDR3 extends over 13 amino acids. The chain's CDR3 is CASSDSVGETQYF. For the CDR3, the DNA is TGTGCCAGCAGCGATAGCGTGGGGGAGACCCAGTACTTC.

V and J are TRBV19 and TRBJ2-3; 7 bases line up with TRBD1. J was trimmed by 7 bases and V by 6 bases; bases with no gene match: 10. Per the germline V gene, CDR1 is LNHDA and CDR2 is SQIVND (reference sequence). The CDR3 spans 14 residues. DNA for the CDR3: TGTGCCAGTAGAAGGGGGCAAGGGATACATACGCAGTATTTT. Its protein product is CASRRGQGIHTQYF.

The J gene is TRBJ2-7, the V gene TRBV4-3; 10 bases match TRBD2. With V trimmed by 3 bases and J by 4 bases, 15 bases remained unmatched. The germline CDR1 and CDR2 sequences are LGHNA and YSLEER. This CDR3 comprises 18 residues. The CDR3 reads CASSQGLAGAPDHYEQYF. The CDR3 region has the DNA TGCGCCAGCAGCCAGGGTCTAGCGGGAGCCCCTGACCATTACGAGCAGTACTTC.

The J gene is TRBJ2-1, the V gene TRBV7-9; 11 bases are a match to TRBD2. The V segment lost 7 bases and the J segment 12 bases; nucleotides outside the gene matches: 5. CDR3 length: 12 residues. CDR1 and CDR2 (germline): SEHNR, FQNEAQ (reference sequence). The CDR3 DNA follows: TGTGCCAGCACCTTGACTAGCGGGACGCAGTTCTTC. Translation gives CASTLTSGTQFF.

The rearrangement links TRBV7-7 to TRBJ2-2, with D uncertain. This CDR3 is 11 amino acids long. Germline CDR1 reads SSHAT; CDR2 reads FNYEAQ (reference sequence). The V gene lost 4 bases and the J gene lost 7 bases, with 4 bases spanning the gap. CDR3 loop: CASSSGGELFF. The CDR3, as DNA: TGTGCCAGCAGCTCGGGCGGGGAGCTGTTTTTT. Full variable domain (outside the CDR3, taken from reference TRBV7-7 and TRBJ2-2): GAGVSQSPRYKVTKRGQDVTLRCDPISSHATLYWYQQALGQGPEFLTYFNYEAQPDKSGLPSDRFSAERPEGSISTLTIQRTEQRDSAMYRCASSSGGELFFGEGSRLTVL.

The J gene is TRBJ2-3, the V gene TRBV11-3; TRBD1 aligns across 10 bases. Germline V gives CDR1 SGHNT, CDR2 YENEEA. The CDR3 contains 17 residues. Losses at the gene ends were 4 bases for V and 2 bases for J; bases not matched to a gene: 9. CDR3 loop: CASSSGDRGAATDTQYF. Written as DNA, the CDR3 is TGTGCCAGCAGCTCCGGGGACAGGGGAGCGGCCACAGATACGCAGTATTTT.

The CDR3 DNA sequence: TGTGCCAGCACCCCGCAGGGGGCGAACACTGAAGCTTTCTTT. Its translation: CASTPQGANTEAFF. V and J are TRBV7-6 and TRBJ1-1; 8 bases agree with TRBD1. V lost 7 bases and J lost 1; bases outside the gene matches: 5. The germline V gene encodes CDR1 SGHVS and CDR2 FNYEAQ. The CDR3 spans 14 residues.

The genes are TRBV5-6 and TRBJ1-4; weak D call: TRBD1 (6 bases). V lost 4 bases, J lost 0 bases, and 16 bases lay in between. The CDR3 spans 17 residues. The germline gives CDR1 SGHDT, CDR2 YYEEEE. Written as DNA, the CDR3 is TGTGCCAGCAGCCACGAGAACAGACAGGCAACTAATGAAAAACTGTTTTTT. Translating it yields CASSHENRQATNEKLFF.

V gene TRBV7-2 combines with J gene TRBJ1-2; 9 bases agree with TRBD1. Germline CDR1 is SGHTA and CDR2 is FQGNSA. V was clipped by 5 bases and J by 4 bases; unmatched bases: 5. This CDR3 is built from 14 residues. In DNA, the CDR3 is TGTGCCAGCAGCCCGACAGGGGGGGGCTATGGCTACACCTTC. This translates into CASSPTGGGYGYTF.

The gene calls are TRBV5-1 and TRBJ2-7; tentative D call: TRBD2 (5 bases). The length of the CDR3 is 14 residues. Germline V gene lookup returns CDR1 SGHRS and CDR2 YFSETQ. With 2 bases removed from V and 0 bases from J, the gap between germline ends came to 9 bases. The CDR3 DNA is TGCGCCAGCAGCTTCAGCGGAAGCTCCTACGAGCAGTACTTC. It encodes CASSFSGSSYEQYF.

This clone came up once. This rearrangement joins TRBV4-3 to TRBJ2-5; D is ambiguous. Trimming took 4 bases from V and 5 from J, leaving 17 bases between them. Per the germline V gene, CDR1 is LGHNA and CDR2 is YSLEER. The CDR3 runs to 15 residues. The CDR3 DNA is TGCGCCAGCAGCCCTGATTCGCGGTTCGGGGAGACCCAGTACTTC. Its translation is CASSPDSRFGETQYF.

This chain connects TRBV6-1 to TRBJ1-2, with 9 bases identical to TRBD1. Trimming took 1 base from V and 4 from J; bases not matched to a gene: 10. CDR3 size: 17 residues. Germline V lookup: CDR1 MNHNS, CDR2 SASEGT. The CDR3, as DNA: TGTGCCAGCAGTGAAGTTCGGACAGGGGCCGGCTTCTATGGCTACACCTTC. Amino acid sequence: CASSEVRTGAGFYGYTF.

The rearrangement joins TRBV5-4 to TRBJ1-5, with D maybe TRBD1 (5 bases). V was trimmed by 0 bases and J by 5 bases, leaving 9 bases between them. The CDR3 extends over 14 amino acids. The germline CDR1 and CDR2 sequences are SGHNT and YYREEE (reference sequence). Written as DNA, the CDR3 is TGTGCCAGCAGCTTGGGGGGGGTCGATCAGCCCCAGCATTTT. Translating gives CASSLGGVDQPQHF.